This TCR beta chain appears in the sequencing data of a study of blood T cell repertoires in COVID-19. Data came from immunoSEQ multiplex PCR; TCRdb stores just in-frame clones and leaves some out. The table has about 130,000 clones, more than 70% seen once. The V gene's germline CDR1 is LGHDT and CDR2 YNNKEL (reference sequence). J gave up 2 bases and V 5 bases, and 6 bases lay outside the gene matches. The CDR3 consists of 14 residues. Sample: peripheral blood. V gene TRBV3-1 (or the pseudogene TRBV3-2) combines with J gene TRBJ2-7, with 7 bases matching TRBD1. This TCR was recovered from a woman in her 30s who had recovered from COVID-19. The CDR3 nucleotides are TGTGCCAGCAGCGTCGACAGGGCCCCCTACGAGCAGTACTTC. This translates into CASSVDRAPYEQYF.